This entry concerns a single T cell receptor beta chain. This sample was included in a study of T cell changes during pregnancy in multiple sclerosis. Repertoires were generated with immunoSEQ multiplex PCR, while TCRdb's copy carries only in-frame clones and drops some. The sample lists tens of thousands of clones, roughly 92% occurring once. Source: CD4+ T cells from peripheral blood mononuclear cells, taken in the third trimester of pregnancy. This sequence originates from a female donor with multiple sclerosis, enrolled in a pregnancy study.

The CDR3: CATSRAGAPTYEQYF. The CDR3 DNA reads TGTGCCACCAGCAGAGCAGGGGCGCCAACCTACGAGCAGTACTTC. The chain uses TRBV15 and TRBJ2-7, with D possibly TRBD1 on 6 matching bases. Germline assignment: CDR1 LNHNV and CDR2 YYDKDF (reference sequence). The CDR3 extends over 15 amino acids. V was clipped by 1 base and J by 2 bases, with 12 bases between them.